This T cell receptor beta chain was obtained from a study of identifying expanded T cells in peripheral blood. Sequencing was performed with immunoSEQ multiplex PCR; in TCRdb, only in-frame clones are kept and a portion is missing. The sample comprises some 100,000 clones, 75% to 90% of which are singletons, and more than 5.5% rests with the top ten. During the collection period, no donor immune events like infections were recorded. The TCR originated in a person aged 18 to 70 in good health. The source material was blood.

The CDR3 spells CASSILGGNQPQHF. CDR3 in DNA: TGTGCCAGTAGTATCCTAGGGGGCAATCAGCCCCAGCATTTT. The V and J genes are TRBV19 and TRBJ1-5; a possible D gene is TRBD1 (5 bases). Germline values: CDR1 LNHDA, CDR2 SQIVND (reference sequence). This CDR3 contains 14 residues. The V gene lost 3 bases and the J gene lost 2 bases, with 8 bases spanning the gap.